A selection of T cell receptor beta chains follows, all from one sample in a study of blood T cell repertoires in COVID-19. Some clones are missing from TCRdb's copy, which holds only in-frame ones; the method was immunoSEQ multiplex PCR. The table includes approximately 88,000 clones, around 75% detected once. Sequenced material: peripheral blood. These receptors were collected from a man aged 70 or older with COVID-19, enrolled during active disease. Each CDR3 is given with its conserved first and last residue. Fields, in order: J gene, clone size, V gene, D gene, CDR3 protein. D genes are given only for firm matches. Rows may omit the clone size; those that give it use once, few, many or a size class.

TRBJ2-2,NA,TRBV19,NA,CASSRTSGTGELFF
TRBJ1-2,NA,TRBV28,NA,CASSLLTGSFYGYTF
TRBJ2-3,few,TRBV5-5,TRBD2,CASGTSGGYSTDTQYF
TRBJ1-6,NA,TRBV28,TRBD1,CASSPQGQGRNSPLHF
TRBJ2-1,NA,TRBV5-1,TRBD2,CASSLGDYYNEQFF
TRBJ2-5,few,TRBV12-3/TRBV12-4,NA,CASSLGRLETQYF
TRBJ2-7,NA,TRBV7-2,TRBD2,CASSPGSGRASPYEQYF
TRBJ2-7,NA,TRBV29-1,NA,CSVVQGQEQYF
TRBJ1-1,few,TRBV19,NA,CASSQLHTEAFF
TRBJ1-5,NA,TRBV15,TRBD1,CATSRGDSSLSNQPQHF
TRBJ1-1,NA,TRBV6-2/TRBV6-3,NA,CASSHRERAFF
TRBJ2-1,NA,TRBV28,TRBD2,CASRGRDEQFF
TRBJ2-3,few,TRBV29-1,TRBD1,CSVVGGDRGSTDTQYF
TRBJ1-4,NA,TRBV9,TRBD1,CASSLGQGFIEKLFF
TRBJ1-2,NA,TRBV20-1,NA,CSASSPSSTGYTF
TRBJ1-2,NA,TRBV28,TRBD1,CASIRERQGSWDYGYTF
TRBJ2-3,NA,TRBV7-7,TRBD2,CASSPWSGRGIDTQYF
TRBJ2-5,NA,TRBV3-1/TRBV3-2,TRBD2,CASSQGTGLAVKETQYF
TRBJ2-7,NA,TRBV7-6,NA,CASSFQGYEQYF
TRBJ2-7,once,TRBV27,TRBD2,CATRRKTSGRVPPYEQYF
TRBJ1-2,once,TRBV2,TRBD1,CASSGTGISGYTF
TRBJ1-1,NA,TRBV27,NA,CASSLSYTHTEAFF
TRBJ1-2,NA,TRBV19,NA,CASKLSSGGYTF
TRBJ1-1,once,TRBV3-1/TRBV3-2,NA,CASSQVEGEDTEAFF
TRBJ2-3,NA,TRBV28,NA,CASSLRGETDTQYF
TRBJ2-1,NA,TRBV6-5,NA,CASSPPRGGANEQFF
TRBJ2-5,once,TRBV19,TRBD1,CASSYGQGQETQYF
TRBJ1-2,NA,TRBV14,NA,CASSPSYNYGYTF
TRBJ2-5,NA,TRBV7-2,TRBD2,CASSLLLLAGGEETQYF
TRBJ2-7,NA,TRBV5-6,NA,CASSLVPGREYF
TRBJ1-5,once,TRBV12-5,TRBD1,CASGVGTGGVGQPQHF
TRBJ1-1,NA,TRBV19,TRBD1,CASSRQGLTEAFF
TRBJ2-7,many,TRBV6-2/TRBV6-3,TRBD1,CASSRWTGKVYEQYF
TRBJ2-3,once,TRBV7-2,TRBD1,CASSLGPRDRGQF
TRBJ1-1,NA,TRBV7-9,TRBD1,CASSFWTGEAFF
TRBJ1-2,few,TRBV5-1,NA,CASSFLGGNYGYTF
TRBJ2-1,NA,TRBV30,TRBD2,CAWLGGSRNEQFF
TRBJ2-1,NA,TRBV24-1,NA,CATSDTTAGLASEQFF
TRBJ2-7,NA,TRBV24-1,TRBD1,CATSDSNRGDEQYF
TRBJ1-1,NA,TRBV2,TRBD1,CASSGQGAWTEAFF
TRBJ2-2,NA,TRBV24-1,TRBD1,CATGTTGENTGELFF
TRBJ1-4,once,TRBV15,TRBD1,CATSTDRAVWEKLFF
TRBJ2-1,NA,TRBV30,NA,CAWSVKAPHFF
TRBJ1-2,NA,TRBV5-1,TRBD1,CASGTENGYTF
TRBJ2-1,medium-sized,TRBV24-1,TRBD2,CATQAGGHNEQFF
TRBJ2-3,NA,TRBV6-1,NA,CASSDPSGSTDTQYF
TRBJ1-2,NA,TRBV7-2,TRBD1,CASSYEGARGYTF
TRBJ2-7,NA,TRBV28,NA,CASSPLGGRDYEQYF
TRBJ1-5,NA,TRBV28,NA,CASTSFPNQPQHF
TRBJ1-1,NA,TRBV9,NA,CASSPYTGRNTEAFF